What follows is one TCR beta chain and its context. During active infection, Seattle patients enrolled and were then monitored through disease. The data derive from a study of blood T cell repertoires in COVID-19. Overall study context: PBMCs, B-cell-depleted T cells, or T cells provided the cDNA or gDNA that made up the material.

Profiled with immunoSEQ multiplex PCR; TCRdb holds only in-frame clones, not every one. The sample shows 12,000 or so clones, 70% to 80% of them seen only once. The receptor was derived from a man between 60 and 75 years old with COVID-19, enrolled during active disease. The specimen was peripheral blood.

The CDR3 reads CASSPSFEGSEEAFF. In nucleotides, the CDR3 is TGTGCCAGCTCACCAAGTTTCGAAGGGAGTGAAGAAGCTTTCTTT. The genes are TRBV18 and TRBJ1-1; D remains ambiguous. Germline assignment: CDR1 KGHSH and CDR2 LQKENI. The CDR3 sequence is 15 residues long. V gave up 2 bases and J gave up 8 bases, with 18 bases separating them.